The table lists the clone carrying this TCR beta chain with a few counts. This record comes from a study of cytomegalovirus exposure and HLA in healthy donors. It was with 60 Vbeta and 13 Jbeta primers that the PCR ran. Sequencing was performed with immunoSEQ multiplex PCR; in TCRdb, only in-frame clones are kept and a portion is missing. The sample comprises 140,000 to 150,000 clones, 78% of which are singletons, and around 3.2% rests with the top ten. Trimming removed 0 bases from V and 7 bases from J; junction bases left unmatched: 7. Looked up from germline, CDR1 is SGHTA and CDR2 is FQGNSA. The CDR3 runs to 16 residues.

The specimen was PBMCs. V gene TRBV7-2 combines with J gene TRBJ1-4, with 8 bases matching TRBD1. This clonotype was obtained from a female donor in good health and CMV-seronegative. The CDR3 nucleotides are TGTGCCAGCAGCTTAGCCCGGACAGGGATGGGTGAAAAACTGTTTTTT. Encoded protein: CASSLARTGMGEKLFF.